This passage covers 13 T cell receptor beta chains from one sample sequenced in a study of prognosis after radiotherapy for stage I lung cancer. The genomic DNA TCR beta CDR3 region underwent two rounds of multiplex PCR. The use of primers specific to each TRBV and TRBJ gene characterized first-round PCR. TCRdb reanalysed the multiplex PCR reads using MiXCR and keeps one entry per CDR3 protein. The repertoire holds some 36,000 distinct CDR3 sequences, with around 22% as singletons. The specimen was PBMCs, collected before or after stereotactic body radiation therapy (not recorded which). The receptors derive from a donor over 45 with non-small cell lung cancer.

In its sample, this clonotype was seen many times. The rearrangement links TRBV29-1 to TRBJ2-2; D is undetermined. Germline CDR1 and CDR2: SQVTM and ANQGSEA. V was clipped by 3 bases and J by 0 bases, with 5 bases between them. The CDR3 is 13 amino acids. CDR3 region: CSVDRSNTGELFF. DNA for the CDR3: TGCAGCGTTGACAGGTCGAACACCGGGGAGCTGTTTTTT.

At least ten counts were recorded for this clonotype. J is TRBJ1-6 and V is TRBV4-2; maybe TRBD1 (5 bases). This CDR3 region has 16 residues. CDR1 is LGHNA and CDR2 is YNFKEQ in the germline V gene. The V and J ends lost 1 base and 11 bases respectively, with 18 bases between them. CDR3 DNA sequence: TGTGCCAGCAGCCAAGTATCCGCGAGCACAGGAACACCCCTCCACTTT. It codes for CASSQVSASTGTPLHF.

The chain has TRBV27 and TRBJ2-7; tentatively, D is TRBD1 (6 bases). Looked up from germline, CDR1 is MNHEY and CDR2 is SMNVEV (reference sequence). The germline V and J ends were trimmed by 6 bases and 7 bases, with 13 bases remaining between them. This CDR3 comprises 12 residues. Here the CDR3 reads CASRGWGPEQYF. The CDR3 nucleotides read TGTGCCAGCAGGGGGTGGGGGCCAGAGCAGTACTTC.

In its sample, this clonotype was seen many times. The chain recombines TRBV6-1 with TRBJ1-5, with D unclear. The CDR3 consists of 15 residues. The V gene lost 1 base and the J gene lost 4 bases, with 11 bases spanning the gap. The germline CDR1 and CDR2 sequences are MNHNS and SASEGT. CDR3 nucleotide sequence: TGTGCCAGCAGTGAAGGGAGGGTTTGGAATCAGCCCCAGCATTTT. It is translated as CASSEGRVWNQPQHF.

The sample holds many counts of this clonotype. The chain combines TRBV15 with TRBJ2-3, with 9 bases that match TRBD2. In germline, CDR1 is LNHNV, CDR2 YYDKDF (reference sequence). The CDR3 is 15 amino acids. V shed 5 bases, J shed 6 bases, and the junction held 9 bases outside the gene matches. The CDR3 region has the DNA TGTGCCACCAGCTGGGGTAGCGGGAGAATTGATACGCAGTATTTT. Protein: CATSWGSGRIDTQYF.

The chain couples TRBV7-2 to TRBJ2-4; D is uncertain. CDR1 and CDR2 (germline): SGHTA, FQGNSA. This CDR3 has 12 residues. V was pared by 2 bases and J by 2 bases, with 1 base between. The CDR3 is CASSLTKNIQYF. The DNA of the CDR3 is TGTGCCAGCAGCTTAACCAAAAACATTCAGTACTTC.

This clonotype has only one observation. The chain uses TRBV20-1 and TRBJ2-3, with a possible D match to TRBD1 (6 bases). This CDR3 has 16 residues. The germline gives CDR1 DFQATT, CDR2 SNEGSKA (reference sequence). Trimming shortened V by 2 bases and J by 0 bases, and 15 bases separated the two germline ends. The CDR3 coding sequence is TGCAGTGCTAGACCCGGGACACCTCTTAGCACAGATACGCAGTATTTT. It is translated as CSARPGTPLSTDTQYF.

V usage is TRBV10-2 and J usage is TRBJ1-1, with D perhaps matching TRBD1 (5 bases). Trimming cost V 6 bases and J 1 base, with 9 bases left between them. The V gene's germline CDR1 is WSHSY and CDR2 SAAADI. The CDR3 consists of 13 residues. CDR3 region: CASSTTGNTEAFF. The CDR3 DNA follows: TGCGCCAGCAGCACCACAGGGAACACTGAAGCTTTCTTT.

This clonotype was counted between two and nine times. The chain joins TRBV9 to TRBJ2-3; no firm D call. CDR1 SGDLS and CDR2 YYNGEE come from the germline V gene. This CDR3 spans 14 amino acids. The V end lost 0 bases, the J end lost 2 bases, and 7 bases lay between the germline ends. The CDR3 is CASSVVTATDTQYF. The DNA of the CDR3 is TGTGCCAGCAGCGTAGTGACGGCCACAGATACGCAGTATTTT.

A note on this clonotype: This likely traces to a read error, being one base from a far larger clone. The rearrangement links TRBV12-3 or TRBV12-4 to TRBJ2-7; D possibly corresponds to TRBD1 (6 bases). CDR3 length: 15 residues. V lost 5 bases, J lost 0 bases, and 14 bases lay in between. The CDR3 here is CASSMGHGRSYEQYF. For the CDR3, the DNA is TGTGCCAGCAGTATGGGACACGGGCGCTCCTACGAGCAGTACTTC.

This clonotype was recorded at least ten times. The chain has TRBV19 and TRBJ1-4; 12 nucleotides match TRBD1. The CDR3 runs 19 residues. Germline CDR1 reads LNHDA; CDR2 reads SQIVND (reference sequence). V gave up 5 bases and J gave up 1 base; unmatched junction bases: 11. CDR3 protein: CASSRTGTGGLVTNEKLFF. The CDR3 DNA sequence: TGTGCCAGTAGTCGGACCGGGACAGGGGGCCTTGTAACTAATGAAAAACTGTTTTTT. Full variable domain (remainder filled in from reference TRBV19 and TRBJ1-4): DGGITQSPKYLFRKEGQNVTLSCEQNLNHDAMYWYRQDPGQGLRLIYYSQIVNDFQKGDIAEGYSVSREKKESFPLTVTSAQKNPTAFYLCASSRTGTGGLVTNEKLFFGSGTQLSVL.

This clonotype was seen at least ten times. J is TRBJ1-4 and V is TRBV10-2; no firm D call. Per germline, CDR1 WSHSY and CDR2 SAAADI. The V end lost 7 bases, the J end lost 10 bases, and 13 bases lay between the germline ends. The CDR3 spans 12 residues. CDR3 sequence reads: CASTIGEGKLFF. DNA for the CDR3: TGCGCCAGCACGATTGGGGAGGGAAAACTGTTTTTT.

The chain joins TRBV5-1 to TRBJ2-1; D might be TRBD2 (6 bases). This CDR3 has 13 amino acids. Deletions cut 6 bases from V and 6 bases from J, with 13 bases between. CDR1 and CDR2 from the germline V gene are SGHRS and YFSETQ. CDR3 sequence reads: CASTVEGFNEQFF. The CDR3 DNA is TGCGCCAGCACGGTGGAGGGTTTCAATGAGCAGTTCTTC.